The clone carrying this T cell receptor beta chain has at least ten counts. Antigen specificity is unknown. The data were obtained in a study of prognosis after radiotherapy for stage I lung cancer. About the study: Newly diagnosed primary stage I lung tumors occurred in approximately 15 patients, and oligometastatic NSCLC after surgical resection of the primary tumor occurred in five.

Germline V gene sequence: CDR1 SGHRS, CDR2 YFSETQ. V was pared by 0 bases and J by 6 bases, with 17 bases between. CDR3 size: 16 residues. Overall study results and limits: Samples before stereotactic body radiation therapy had more unique TCR clones (median approximately 9,600 versus 7,200).

The TCR beta CDR3 region was amplified from genomic DNA, with two rounds of multiplex PCR being used for the amplification. Gene-specific primers for each TRBV and TRBJ gene drove first-round PCR. TCRdb redid the calling of the multiplex PCR reads with MiXCR, one entry per CDR3 protein. The sample shows tens of thousands of distinct CDR3 sequences, 30% to 40% of them seen only once. This chain joins TRBV5-1 and TRBJ2-3; tentatively, D is TRBD1 (5 bases). The sequences come from PBMCs, collected before or after stereotactic body radiation therapy (not recorded which). This TCR came from a donor over 45 with non-small cell lung cancer. The CDR3 sequence: CASSLEWAGLRDTQYF. The CDR3 bases are TGCGCCAGCAGCTTGGAGTGGGCAGGGTTACGGGATACGCAGTATTTT.